The rows below give T cell receptor beta chains drawn from one sample of a study of blood T cell repertoires in COVID-19. Clones were sequenced by immunoSEQ multiplex PCR, and TCRdb holds only the in-frame ones, with some missing. The sample consists of 110,000 to 150,000 clones, 65% to 80% of them appearing once. Sequenced material: peripheral blood. Every receptor here comes from a woman aged 55-75 years with acute or convalescent COVID-19. Both conserved end residues are part of each CDR3. The order of the fields is V gene, D gene, J gene, clone size, CDR3 protein, CDR3 DNA. The D gene is left open where the match is weak. Clone size is stated in some rows and not others, as once, few, many or a class when expanded.

TRBV5-1	NA	TRBJ1-1	NA	CASSFRQNTEAFF	TGCGCCAGCAGCTTCCGACAGAACACTGAAGCTTTCTTT
TRBV2	TRBD2	TRBJ2-2	NA	CASREVAGGYGELFF	TGTGCCAGCAGGGAGGTAGCGGGAGGTTATGGGGAGCTGTTTTTT
TRBV5-6	NA	TRBJ2-7	NA	CASSLAIHYEQYF	TGTGCCAGCAGCTTGGCCATCCACTACGAGCAGTACTTC
TRBV12-3/TRBV12-4	NA	TRBJ1-1	NA	CASSYTALEAFF	TGTGCCAGCAGTTACACCGCCCTGGAAGCTTTCTTT
TRBV5-1	TRBD1	TRBJ2-7	NA	CASRLNRGPTYEQYF	TGCGCCAGCCGACTGAACAGGGGTCCAACCTACGAGCAGTACTTC
TRBV7-8	NA	TRBJ1-1	NA	CASSSPRGMNTEAFF	TGTGCCAGCAGCTCCCCCCGAGGCATGAACACTGAAGCTTTCTTT
TRBV6-4	TRBD2	TRBJ2-5	few	CASSSSGGSGETQYF	TGTGCCAGCAGTTCCTCGGGCGGGAGCGGAGAGACCCAGTACTTC
TRBV4-1	NA	TRBJ2-3	NA	CASSHGTPATQYF	TGCGCCAGCAGCCACGGGACACCAGCTACGCAGTATTTT
TRBV27	NA	TRBJ1-3	NA	CASRGGAVNTIYF	TGTGCCAGCAGGGGAGGGGCGGTAAACACCATATATTTT
TRBV14	TRBD2	TRBJ2-7	NA	CASSPRGVYSYEQYF	TGTGCCAGCAGCCCCCGGGGGGTTTACTCCTACGAGCAGTACTTC
TRBV18	TRBD1	TRBJ2-3	NA	CASSPLKTDRAYTDTQYF	TGTGCCAGCTCACCACTAAAAACTGACAGGGCTTACACAGATACGCAGTATTTT
TRBV5-1	TRBD1	TRBJ2-1	NA	CASSFGLRTGPSYNEQFF	TGCGCCAGCAGCTTCGGCCTTAGGACAGGTCCATCCTACAATGAGCAGTTCTTC
TRBV15	TRBD2	TRBJ2-3	NA	CATSKGAGGYTDTQYF	TGTGCCACCAGCAAAGGAGCGGGGGGATACACAGATACGCAGTATTTT
TRBV3-1/TRBV3-2	TRBD2	TRBJ2-3	NA	CASSQGRLAGTDTQYF	TGTGCCAGCAGCCAAGGTAGACTAGCGGGGACAGATACGCAGTATTTT